This is a list of T cell receptor beta chains from one sample in a study of T cells in localized non-small cell lung cancer. The method was immunoSEQ multiplex PCR; TCRdb's version includes in-frame clones alone and lacks a portion of them. The data show about 46,000 clones, with roughly 79% seen just once and under 20% held by the top ten. The sequencing here drew on peripheral blood mononuclear cells, taken before any cancer treatment. Receptors were obtained from a man aged 40-75 years with stage III lung adenocarcinoma. CDR3s include the opening cysteine and the closing phenylalanine or tryptophan. A D gene is named only where the DNA matches it firmly. Expanded clones get a size class; other rows say once, few or many, or leave the size out.

V: TRBV7-8; J: TRBJ1-3; D: -; size: -; DNA: TGTGCCAGCAGCTTAGGACACTCTGGAAACACCATATATTTT; CDR3: CASSLGHSGNTIYF
V: TRBV2; J: TRBJ1-1; D: -; size: many; DNA: TGTGCCAGCCATGGGGGGGTTTTGGAAGCTTTCTTT; CDR3: CASHGGVLEAFF
V: TRBV5-6; J: TRBJ2-7; D: TRBD1; size: -; DNA: TGTGCCAGCAGCTTGGGGGCCGGGACAGGGCCTCACTACGAGCAGTACTTC; CDR3: CASSLGAGTGPHYEQYF
V: TRBV5-1; J: TRBJ2-7; D: TRBD1; size: -; DNA: TGCGCCAGCAGCTTGGCCTCAATTTCAGGGGGCGAGCAGTACTTC; CDR3: CASSLASISGGEQYF
V: TRBV7-3; J: TRBJ1-2; D: -; size: few; DNA: TGTGCCAGCAGCTTTACCGGGACGAGTGGCTACACCTTC; CDR3: CASSFTGTSGYTF
V: TRBV9; J: TRBJ1-1; D: -; size: once; DNA: TGTGCCAGCAGCCGTGGGCCGTTGCTCACTGAAGCTTTCTTT; CDR3: CASSRGPLLTEAFF
V: TRBV18; J: TRBJ2-7; D: -; size: -; DNA: TGTGCCAGCTCACCGGCAGTTAACTCCTACGAGCAGTACTTC; CDR3: CASSPAVNSYEQYF
V: TRBV10-3; J: TRBJ2-5; D: -; size: -; DNA: TGTGCCATCAGCGACCTGACGGGGGCACGGGAGACCCAGTACTTC; CDR3: CAISDLTGARETQYF
V: TRBV6-6; J: TRBJ1-6; D: -; size: once; DNA: TGTGCCAGCACTCCGGGGGCTTATTCACCCCTCCACTTT; CDR3: CASTPGAYSPLHF
V: TRBV21-1; J: TRBJ2-7; D: -; size: medium-sized; DNA: TGTGCCAGCAGCAAAACCCTAATCGACAGGGGAGTTTACGAGCAGTACTTC; CDR3: CASSKTLIDRGVYEQYF
V: TRBV5-1; J: TRBJ2-6; D: -; size: -; DNA: TGCGCCAGCAGCGGAACTGCAGGAGCTAGGGCCAACGTCCTGACTTTC; CDR3: CASSGTAGARANVLTF
V: TRBV7-2; J: TRBJ2-3; D: TRBD2; size: -; DNA: TGTGCCACCCACCTAGCGGCCCGCACAGATACGCAGTATTTT; CDR3: CATHLAARTDTQYF
V: TRBV5-4; J: TRBJ2-1; D: TRBD1; size: -; DNA: TGTGCCAGCAACCCCGGACAGGGGGTTTTGGAGGAGCAGTTCTTC; CDR3: CASNPGQGVLEEQFF
V: TRBV6-6; J: TRBJ2-2; D: -; size: few; DNA: TGTGCCAGCAGTTACCACCCCTTCCCCCACACCGGGGAGCTGTTTTTT; CDR3: CASSYHPFPHTGELFF
V: TRBV19; J: TRBJ2-1; D: -; size: few; DNA: TGTGCCAGTAGGGACTCCGAGGGATACTACAATGAGCAGTTCTTC; CDR3: CASRDSEGYYNEQFF
V: TRBV15; J: TRBJ2-7; D: TRBD1; size: -; DNA: TGTGCCACCAGCCCGGGACAGGGGTCCTACGAGCAGTACTTC; CDR3: CATSPGQGSYEQYF
V: TRBV10-2; J: TRBJ2-3; D: TRBD1; size: -; DNA: TGCGCCAGCAGTGAGTCGTCACAGGGGTACTATTTT; CDR3: CASSESSQGYYF
V: TRBV6-5; J: TRBJ2-7; D: -; size: -; DNA: TGTGCCAGCAGTTACTCCCACACCACCTACGAGCAGTACTTC; CDR3: CASSYSHTTYEQYF